This entry lists 8 T cell receptor beta chains sequenced from one sample in a study of human T cells and chemical hapten exposure listed by TCRdb under 2021. According to the study, the label for this sample's time point signals: patch test 1, 2 weeks after DPC sensitization. The treatment or condition label, as the study defines it: therapeutic diphenylcyclopropenone sensitization with weekly scalp DPC. Libraries were made using RACE. The run used a NextSeq 500. Starting from the raw public reads, TCRdb applied fastp trimming at Q25, assembled clones with MiXCR and retained in-frame beta chains. Every CDR3 protein is listed once, alongside the most common genes and DNA of its rows. The sample table contains roughly 160,000 distinct CDR3 sequences; only one count was recorded for about 15% of them. The ten largest clones take up 1.5% to 2% of the sample. The sample in question was whole blood, obtained in connection with sensitization to the hapten diphenylcyclopropenone (DPC). The source of these receptors is a woman between 25 and 40 years old with alopecia areata. Some clones in this sample may be carry-over from other donors' samples.

This clonotype was seen more than once but under ten times. The chain joins TRBV7-9 to TRBJ2-1; TRBD1 matches 8 bases. Per the germline V gene, CDR1 is SEHNR and CDR2 is FQNEAQ (reference sequence). The CDR3 runs to 14 residues. V lost 5 bases and J lost 7; bases outside the gene matches: 7. CDR3 DNA sequence: TGTGCCAGCAGCCTGAACAGGGGGTCGAATGAGCAGTTCTTC. It translates to CASSLNRGSNEQFF.

In this sample, this clonotype turned up a few times. J is TRBJ2-2 and V is TRBV14, with D uncertain. V lost 1 base and J lost 5, with 11 bases in between. Germline loops: CDR1 SGHDN, CDR2 FVKESK. CDR3 length equals 15 residues. The CDR3 DNA reads TGTGCCAGCAGCCAAGGTTACTCACCGACCGGGGAGCTGTTTTTT. As protein: CASSQGYSPTGELFF.

This clonotype was seen more than once but under ten times. The J gene is TRBJ1-2, the V gene TRBV4-2; D is unclear. This CDR3 comprises 14 residues. Germline V CDR1 and CDR2: LGHNA, YNFKEQ. With 1 base removed from V and 8 bases from J, the gap between germline ends came to 14 bases. The CDR3 DNA is TGTGCCAGCAGCCAAGTTGCGTTGGCCGAGGGCTACACCTTC. Amino acids: CASSQVALAEGYTF.

The chain couples TRBV4-3 to TRBJ2-1; TRBD2 matches at 7 bases. Germline V CDR1 and CDR2: LGHNA, YSLEER. J lost 6 bases, V lost 4 bases, and 18 bases had no gene match. This CDR3 has 18 amino acids. CDR3 region: CASSPRPPGTTVGNEQFF. The CDR3, as DNA: TGCGCCAGCAGCCCGAGACCTCCTGGGACTACCGTGGGCAATGAGCAGTTCTTC.

This clonotype was seen many times. V gene TRBV7-9 combines with J gene TRBJ1-2; TRBD1 aligns across 9 bases. The CDR3 is made up of 17 amino acids. J was trimmed by 3 bases and V by 1 base; bases with no gene match: 9. The germline CDR1 and CDR2 sequences are SEHNR and FQNEAQ (reference sequence). CDR3 sequence (DNA): TGTGCCAGCAGCTTAGGGAGGGGACAGGGCCCCGACTATGGCTACACCTTC. Its translation: CASSLGRGQGPDYGYTF.

This clonotype showed up many times. The chain couples TRBV4-3 to TRBJ2-7; D is perhaps TRBD1 or TRBD2 (6 bases each). Per germline, CDR1 LGHNA and CDR2 YSLEER. This CDR3 region has 19 residues. Trimming took 0 bases from V and 4 from J, leaving 25 bases between them. The CDR3 is CASSQDRGLGTQVGYEQYF. The CDR3, as DNA: TGCGCCAGCAGCCAAGATCGGGGGCTCGGGACTCAGGTCGGGTACGAGCAGTACTTC.

This clonotype turned up a few times. The J gene is TRBJ2-7, the V gene TRBV14; 9 nucleotides agree with TRBD1. The CDR3 runs to 16 residues. CDR1 and CDR2 (germline): SGHDN, FVKESK. Germline trimming cut 0 bases from V and 2 bases from J; bases unmatched to any gene: 5. Written as DNA, the CDR3 is TGTGCCAGCAGCCAAGAAGCCGGACAGGGGACCTACGAGCAGTACTTC. Translation: CASSQEAGQGTYEQYF.

The table lists this clonotype with many counts. The V gene is TRBV4-3, the J gene TRBJ2-5; D may be TRBD2 (7 bases). CDR1 and CDR2 from the germline V gene are LGHNA and YSLEER. The CDR3 runs 16 residues. V lost 0 bases, J lost 4 bases, and 15 bases lay in between. The CDR3 DNA reads as TGCGCCAGCAGCCAAGATAGGTCGGGGGGCGCAGAGACCCAGTACTTC. It codes for CASSQDRSGGAETQYF.